Detailed here is one TCR beta chain. The sample is drawn from a study of shared clonotypes between healthy human individuals. V shed 4 bases and J shed 6 bases, with 15 bases lying between them. Germline CDR1 and CDR2: SGHAT and FQNNGV. This CDR3 comprises 15 residues. Using immunoSEQ multiplex PCR, the repertoire was profiled, and TCRdb retains in-frame clones only, with some absent. The table lists roughly 1.4 million clones, 98% to 99% of them singletons. The donor population consisted of healthy HIV-negative adults with no recent acute infections or vaccinations. Sequenced material: naive CD4+ T cells sorted from blood. Subset here: CD45RA+ positively selected. The receptor's source is a man aged 30 to 39 in good health. V is TRBV11-2 and J is TRBJ2-2; tentatively, D is TRBD1 (6 bases). The CDR3 protein is CASSSHRVVAGELFF. The CDR3 nucleotides are TGTGCCAGCAGCTCGCACAGGGTTGTTGCCGGGGAGCTGTTTTTT.